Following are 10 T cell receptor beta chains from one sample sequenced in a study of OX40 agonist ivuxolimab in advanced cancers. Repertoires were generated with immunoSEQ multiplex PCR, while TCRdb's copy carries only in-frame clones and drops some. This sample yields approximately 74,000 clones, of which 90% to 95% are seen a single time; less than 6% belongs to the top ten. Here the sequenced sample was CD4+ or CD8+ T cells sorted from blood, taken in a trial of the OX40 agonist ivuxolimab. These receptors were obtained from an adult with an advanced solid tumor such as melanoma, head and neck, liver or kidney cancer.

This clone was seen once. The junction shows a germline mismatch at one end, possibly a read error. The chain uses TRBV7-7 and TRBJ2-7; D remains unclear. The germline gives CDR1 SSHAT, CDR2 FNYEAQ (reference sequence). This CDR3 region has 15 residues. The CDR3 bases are TGTGCTAGCAGCTTAGAGGCAGGATTATCCTACGAGCAGTACTTC. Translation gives CASSLEAGLSYEQYF.

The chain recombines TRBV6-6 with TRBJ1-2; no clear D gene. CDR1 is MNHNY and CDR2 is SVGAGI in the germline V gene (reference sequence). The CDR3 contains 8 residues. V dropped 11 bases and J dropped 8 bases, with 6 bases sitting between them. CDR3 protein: CALGGYTF. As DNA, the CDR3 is TGTGCCCTTGGAGGCTACACCTTC.

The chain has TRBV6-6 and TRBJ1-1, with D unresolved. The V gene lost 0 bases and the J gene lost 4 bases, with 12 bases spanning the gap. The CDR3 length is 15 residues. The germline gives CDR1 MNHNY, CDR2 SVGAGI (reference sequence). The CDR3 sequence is CASSYSGGFGTEAFF. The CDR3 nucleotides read TGTGCCAGCAGTTACTCTGGAGGGTTCGGCACTGAAGCTTTCTTT.

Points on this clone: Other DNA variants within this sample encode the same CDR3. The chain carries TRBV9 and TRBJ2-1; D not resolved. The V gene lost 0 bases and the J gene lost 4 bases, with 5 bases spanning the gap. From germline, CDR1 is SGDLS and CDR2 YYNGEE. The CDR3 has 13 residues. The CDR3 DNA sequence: TGTGCCAGCAGCGTAGTTGGTTACAATGAGCAGTTCTTC. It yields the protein CASSVVGYNEQFF.

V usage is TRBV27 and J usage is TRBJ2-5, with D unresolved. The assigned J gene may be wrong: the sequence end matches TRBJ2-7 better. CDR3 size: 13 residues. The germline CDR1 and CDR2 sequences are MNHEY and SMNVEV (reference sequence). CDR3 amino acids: CASSPAVSYEQYF. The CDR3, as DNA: TGTGCCAGCAGCCCGGCGGTGTCCTACGAGCAGTACTTC.

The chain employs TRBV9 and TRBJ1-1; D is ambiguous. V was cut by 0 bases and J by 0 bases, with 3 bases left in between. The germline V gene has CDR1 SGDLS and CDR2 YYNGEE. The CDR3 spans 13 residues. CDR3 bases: TGTGCCAGCAGCGTAGAGGTGAACACTGAAGCTTTCTTT. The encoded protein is CASSVEVNTEAFF.

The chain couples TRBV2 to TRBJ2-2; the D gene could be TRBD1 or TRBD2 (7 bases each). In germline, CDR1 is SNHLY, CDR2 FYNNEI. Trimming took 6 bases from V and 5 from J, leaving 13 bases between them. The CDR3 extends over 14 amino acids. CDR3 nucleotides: TGTGCCAGCAGCAACAGGGGAGGGACCGGGGAGCTGTTTTTT. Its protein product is CASSNRGGTGELFF.

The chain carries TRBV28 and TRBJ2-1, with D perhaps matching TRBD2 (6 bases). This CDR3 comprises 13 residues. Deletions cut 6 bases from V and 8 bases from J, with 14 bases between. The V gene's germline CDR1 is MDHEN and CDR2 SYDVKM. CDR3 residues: CASSWRDGDEQFF. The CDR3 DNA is TGTGCCAGCAGCTGGAGGGACGGGGATGAGCAGTTCTTC.

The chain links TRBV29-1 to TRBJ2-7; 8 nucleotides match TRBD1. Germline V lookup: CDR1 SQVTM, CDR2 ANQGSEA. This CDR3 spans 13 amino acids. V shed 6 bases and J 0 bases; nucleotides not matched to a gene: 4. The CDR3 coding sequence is TGCAGCGTGGCCGACAGGGGCTCCTACGAGCAGTACTTC. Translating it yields CSVADRGSYEQYF.

The CDR3 sequence is CASSLVAPEQYF. In nucleotides, the CDR3 is TGTGCCAGCAGCTTAGTAGCTCCCGAGCAGTACTTC. The V call is TRBV7-9, the J call TRBJ2-7; D call uncertain. V lost 1 base and J lost 6, with 7 bases in between. Germline V gene sequence: CDR1 SEHNR, CDR2 FQNEAQ (reference sequence). The CDR3 runs to 12 residues.